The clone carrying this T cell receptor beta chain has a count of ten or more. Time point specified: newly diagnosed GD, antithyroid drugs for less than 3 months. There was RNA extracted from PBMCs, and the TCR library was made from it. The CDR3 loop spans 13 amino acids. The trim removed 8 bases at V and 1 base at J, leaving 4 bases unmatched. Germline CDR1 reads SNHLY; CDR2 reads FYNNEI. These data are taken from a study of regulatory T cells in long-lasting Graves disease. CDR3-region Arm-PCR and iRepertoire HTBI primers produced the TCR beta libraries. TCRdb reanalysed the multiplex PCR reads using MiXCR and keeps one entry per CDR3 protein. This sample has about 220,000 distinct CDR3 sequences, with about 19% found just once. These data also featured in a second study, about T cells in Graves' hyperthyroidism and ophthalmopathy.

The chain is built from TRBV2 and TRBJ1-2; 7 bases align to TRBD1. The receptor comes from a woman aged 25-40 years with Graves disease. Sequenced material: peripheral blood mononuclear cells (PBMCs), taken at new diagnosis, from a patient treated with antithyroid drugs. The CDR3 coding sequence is TGTGCCAGCCTGGGACAGTTTAACTATGGCTACACCTTC. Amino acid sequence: CASLGQFNYGYTF.